The rows below give T cell receptor beta chains drawn from one sample of a study of CD8+CD57+ T cells in acquired aplastic anemia. TCRdb fed the reads into MiXCR, producing one record per CDR3 protein. The sample holds about 160,000 distinct CDR3 sequences, 60% to 80% seen once. The sequenced material came from sorted CD4+, CD8+, or CD8+CD57+ T cells (not recorded which) from PBMCs. These receptors came from a human donor with aplastic anemia. Each CDR3 is given with its conserved first and last residue. The D gene is left open where the match is weak. Rows give clone size only sometimes, using once, few, many, or a class for an expanded clone.

TRBV29-1	few	NA	CSVGGQGVTGELFF
TRBV29-1	NA	NA	CSVVTGNYGYTF
TRBV7-2	NA	NA	CASSLDPQETQYF
TRBV19	NA	NA	CASSMARLNTGELFF
TRBV7-3	NA	TRBD1	CASSLVRLAGGYNEQFF
TRBV5-4	once	TRBD1	CASSYDREYGYTF
TRBV10-2	NA	NA	CASNGGGQDSYEQYF
TRBV19	NA	NA	CASSMLQGFNQPQHF
TRBV2	NA	TRBD2	CARPTSGGYNEQFF
TRBV2	NA	NA	CASTKEGIGNSPLHF
TRBV15	NA	TRBD2	CATSREGTSGGDTQYF
TRBV7-6	few	NA	CASSFAMGEKLFF
TRBV29-1	once	NA	CSGEGMNTGELFF
TRBV7-6	NA	NA	CASSSQGLTNSPLHF
TRBV29-1	NA	NA	CSVEVVGRRDHEQYF
TRBV6-1	NA	NA	CASTISDDSYEQYF